This T cell receptor beta chain stems from a study of T cell repertoires in cytomegalovirus infection. Study-wide results and caveats: The ex vivo response was dominated by HLA-C-restricted CMV-specific TCR beta clonotypes.

In germline, CDR1 is SGHVS, CDR2 FNYEAQ. The ends were cut back, 5 bases at V and 12 bases at J, with 11 bases in the middle. This CDR3 spans 11 amino acids. This clonotype was counted between two and nine times. What it binds is unknown. TCRdb redid the calling of the reads with MiXCR, one entry per CDR3 protein. The table includes around 740,000 distinct CDR3 sequences, about 40% detected once. The clonotype comes from a human donor in good health (CMV status not recorded). Some clones in this sample may be carry-over from other donors' samples. The chain has TRBV7-6 and TRBJ2-4; TRBD1 or TRBD2 may be the D gene (5 bases each). Sequencing used PBMCs. CDR3 DNA sequence: TGTGCCAGCAGCACAGGACTGGCTCAGTACTTC. Its protein product is CASSTGLAQYF.